The T cell receptor (beta chain) described here comes from a study of T cell responses to AZD1222 COVID-19 vaccine. This CDR3 has 14 residues. Per germline, CDR1 LNHNV and CDR2 YYDKDF (reference sequence). V was clipped by 3 bases and J by 4 bases, with 10 bases between them. Assay used: immunoSEQ multiplex PCR; TCRdb lists only in-frame clones, some missing. This sample has 55,000 to 70,000 clones, with almost 90% found just once. The rearrangement uses TRBV15 and TRBJ1-3; perhaps TRBD1 as D (5 bases). The input for sequencing was peripheral blood, taken on day 0 of AZD1222 vaccination. The clonotype was recovered from an adult in good health. CDR3 DNA sequence: TGTGCCACCAGCAGCTCCGGGGCAGGAAACACCATATATTTT. Residues: CATSSSGAGNTIYF.